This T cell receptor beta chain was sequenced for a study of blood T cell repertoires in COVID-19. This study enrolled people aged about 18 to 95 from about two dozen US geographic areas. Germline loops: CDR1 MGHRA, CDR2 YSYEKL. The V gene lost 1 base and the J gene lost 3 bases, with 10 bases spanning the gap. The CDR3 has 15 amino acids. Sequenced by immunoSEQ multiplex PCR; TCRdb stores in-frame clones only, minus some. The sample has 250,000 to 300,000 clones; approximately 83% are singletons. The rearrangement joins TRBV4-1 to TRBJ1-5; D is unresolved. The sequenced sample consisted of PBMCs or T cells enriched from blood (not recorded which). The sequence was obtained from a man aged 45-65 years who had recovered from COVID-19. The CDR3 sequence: CASSQAPADNQPQHF. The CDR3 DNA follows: TGCGCCAGCAGCCAAGCACCGGCGGACAATCAGCCCCAGCATTTT.